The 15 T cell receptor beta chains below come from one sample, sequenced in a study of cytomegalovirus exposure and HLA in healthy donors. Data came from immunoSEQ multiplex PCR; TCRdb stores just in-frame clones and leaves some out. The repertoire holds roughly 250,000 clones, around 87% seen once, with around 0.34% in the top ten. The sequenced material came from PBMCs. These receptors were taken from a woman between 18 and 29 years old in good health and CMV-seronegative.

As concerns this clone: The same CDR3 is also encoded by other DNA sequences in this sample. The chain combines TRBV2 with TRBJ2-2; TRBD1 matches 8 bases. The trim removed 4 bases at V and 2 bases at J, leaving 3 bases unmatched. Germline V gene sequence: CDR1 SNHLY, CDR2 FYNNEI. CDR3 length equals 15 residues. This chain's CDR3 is CASSGQGANTGELFF. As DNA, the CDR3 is TGTGCCAGCAGTGGGCAGGGGGCCAACACCGGGGAGCTGTTTTTT.

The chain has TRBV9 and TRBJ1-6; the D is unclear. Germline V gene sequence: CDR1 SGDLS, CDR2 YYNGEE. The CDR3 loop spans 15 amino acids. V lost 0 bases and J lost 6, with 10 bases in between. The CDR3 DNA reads TGTGCCAGCAGCGTAGCCGGGTCCATTAATTCACCCCTCCACTTT. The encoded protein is CASSVAGSINSPLHF.

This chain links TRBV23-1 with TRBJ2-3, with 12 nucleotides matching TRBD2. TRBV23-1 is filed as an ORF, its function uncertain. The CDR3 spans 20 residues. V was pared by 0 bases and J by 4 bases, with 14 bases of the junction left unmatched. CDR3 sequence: CASSQSMPTSGGRGADTQYF. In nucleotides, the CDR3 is TGCGCCAGCAGTCAATCCATGCCGACTAGCGGGGGCCGCGGGGCAGATACGCAGTATTTT.

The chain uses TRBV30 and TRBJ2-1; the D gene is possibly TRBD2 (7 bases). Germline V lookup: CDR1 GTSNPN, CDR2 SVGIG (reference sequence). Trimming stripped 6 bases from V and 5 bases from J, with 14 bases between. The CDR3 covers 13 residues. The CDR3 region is CACISRGHNEQFF. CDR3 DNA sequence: TGTGCCTGCATTTCGCGGGGGCACAATGAGCAGTTCTTC.

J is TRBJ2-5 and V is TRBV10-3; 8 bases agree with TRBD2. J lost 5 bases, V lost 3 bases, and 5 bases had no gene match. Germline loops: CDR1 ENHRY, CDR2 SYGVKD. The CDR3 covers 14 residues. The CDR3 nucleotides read TGTGCCATCAGTGACCCGGGGGGGCAGGAGACCCAGTACTTC. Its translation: CAISDPGGQETQYF.

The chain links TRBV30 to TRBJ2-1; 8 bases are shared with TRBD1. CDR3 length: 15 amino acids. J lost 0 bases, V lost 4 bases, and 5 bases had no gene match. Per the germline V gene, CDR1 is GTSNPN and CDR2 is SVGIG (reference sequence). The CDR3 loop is CAWNWDRSSYNEQFF. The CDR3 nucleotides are TGTGCCTGGAATTGGGACAGGAGCTCCTACAATGAGCAGTTCTTC.

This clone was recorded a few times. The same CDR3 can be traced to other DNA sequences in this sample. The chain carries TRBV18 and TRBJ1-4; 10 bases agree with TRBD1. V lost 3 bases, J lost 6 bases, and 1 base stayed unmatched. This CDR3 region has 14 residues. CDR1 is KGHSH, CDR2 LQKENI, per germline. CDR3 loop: CASSPGTGDEKLFF. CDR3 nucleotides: TGTGCCAGCTCACCCGGGACAGGGGATGAAAAACTGTTTTTT.

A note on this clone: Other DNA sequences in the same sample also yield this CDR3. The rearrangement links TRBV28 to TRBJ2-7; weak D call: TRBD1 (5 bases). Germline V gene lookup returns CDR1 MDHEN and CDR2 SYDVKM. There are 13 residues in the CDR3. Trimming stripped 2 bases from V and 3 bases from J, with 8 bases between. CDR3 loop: CASSLPDSYEQYF. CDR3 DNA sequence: TGTGCCAGCAGTTTACCCGACAGCTACGAGCAGTACTTC.

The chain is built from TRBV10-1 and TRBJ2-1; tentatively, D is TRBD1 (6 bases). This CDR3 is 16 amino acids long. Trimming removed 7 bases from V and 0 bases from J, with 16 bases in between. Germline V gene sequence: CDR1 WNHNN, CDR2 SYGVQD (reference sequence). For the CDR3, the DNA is TGCGCCAGCACTGGACGAACAGGGAGCTCCTACAATGAGCAGTTCTTC. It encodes CASTGRTGSSYNEQFF.

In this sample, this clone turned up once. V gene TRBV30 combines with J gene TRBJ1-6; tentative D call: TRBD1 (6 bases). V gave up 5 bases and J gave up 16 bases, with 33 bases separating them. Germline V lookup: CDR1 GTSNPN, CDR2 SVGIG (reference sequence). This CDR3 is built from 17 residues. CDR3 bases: TGTGCCTGGCAACTTAGGCAAACCGGGACACCTGTTTTTGTTCTCCACTTT. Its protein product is CAWQLRQTGTPVFVLHF. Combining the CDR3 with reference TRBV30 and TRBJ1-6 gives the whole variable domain SQTIHQWPATLVQPVGSPLSLECTVEGTSNPNLYWYRQAAGRGLQLLFYSVGIGQISSEVPQNLSASRPQDRQFILSSKKLLLSDSGFYLCAWQLRQTGTPVFVLHFGNGTRLTVT.

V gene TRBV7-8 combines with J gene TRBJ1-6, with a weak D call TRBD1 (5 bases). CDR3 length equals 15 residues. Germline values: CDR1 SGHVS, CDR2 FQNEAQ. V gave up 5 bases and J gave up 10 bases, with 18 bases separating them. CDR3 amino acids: CASSTKTGISSPLHF. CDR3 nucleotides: TGTGCCAGCAGCACAAAAACAGGCATTAGCTCACCCCTCCACTTT.

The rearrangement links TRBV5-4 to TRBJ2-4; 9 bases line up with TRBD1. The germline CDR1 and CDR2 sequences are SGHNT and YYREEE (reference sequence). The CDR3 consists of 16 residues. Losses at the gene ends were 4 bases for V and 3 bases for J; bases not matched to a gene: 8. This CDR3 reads CASSLSGTGNKNIQYF. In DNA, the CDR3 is TGTGCCAGCAGCCTATCCGGGACAGGGAACAAAAACATTCAGTACTTC.

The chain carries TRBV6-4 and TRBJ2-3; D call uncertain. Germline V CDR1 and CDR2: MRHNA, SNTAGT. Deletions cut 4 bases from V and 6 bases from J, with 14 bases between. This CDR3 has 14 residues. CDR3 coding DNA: TGTGCCAGCAGTGCCCTCCCGGGTGCGGATACGCAGTATTTT. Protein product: CASSALPGADTQYF.

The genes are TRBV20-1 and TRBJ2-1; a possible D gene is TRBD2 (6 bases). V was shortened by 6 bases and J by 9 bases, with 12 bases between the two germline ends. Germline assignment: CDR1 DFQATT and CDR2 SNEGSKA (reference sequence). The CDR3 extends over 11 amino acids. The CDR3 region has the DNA TGCAGTGCAACCCCTAGCGTTGAGCAGTTCTTC. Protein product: CSATPSVEQFF.

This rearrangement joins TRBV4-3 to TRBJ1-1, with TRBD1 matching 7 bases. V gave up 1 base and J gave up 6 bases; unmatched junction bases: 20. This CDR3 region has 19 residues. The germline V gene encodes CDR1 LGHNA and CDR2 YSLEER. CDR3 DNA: TGCGCCAGCAGCCAAGGTTCCCTAGGCCTACAGGGGCCAAGGCCTGAAGCTTTCTTT. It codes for CASSQGSLGLQGPRPEAFF.